Described below is a single T cell receptor (beta chain) sequence and its context. This record comes from a study of blood T cell repertoires in COVID-19. For the study at large: Researchers got acute and convalescent COVID-19 samples from the United States, Italy and Spain. Sources were T cells, B-cell-depleted T cells, or PBMCs; the material itself was cDNA or gDNA.

Germline CDR1 reads LGHDT; CDR2 reads YNNKEL (reference sequence). V shed 1 base and J 4 bases; nucleotides not matched to a gene: 6. The CDR3 runs 15 residues. Followed over time, Seattle patients had been enrolled while infection was active. Original processing notes: The assay estimated nucleated cells by amplifying reference gene primers. Sequencing used immunoSEQ multiplex PCR; TCRdb keeps in-frame clones, though not all of them. The V and J calls and clone size are taken from that table; D and trimming were inferred from the DNA. The sample has under 300,000 clones, roughly 90% seen once. The chain uses TRBV3-1 (or the pseudogene TRBV3-2) and TRBJ2-7; 8 bases fit TRBD1. The origin of this receptor is a woman aged 25-40 years with COVID-19, enrolled during active disease. The material sequenced was peripheral blood. This CDR3 reads CASSQAGGFLYEQYF. The CDR3 nucleotides are TGTGCCAGCAGCCAAGCAGGGGGCTTTTTATACGAGCAGTACTTC.